This TCR beta chain was captured by sequencing in a study of memory CD4+ T cells and cytomegalovirus serostatus. The overall study: Donors were healthy Belgian adults, 9 or 10 CMV seropositive and some 24 seronegative. Study-level findings and limits: Each of approximately 63 CMV-associated TCRbeta sequences occurred in one to five individuals.

A note on this clone: The antigen is not known.

Single viable CD3+CD4+CD8-CD45RO+ cells were sorted as the memory CD4+ T cells. After thawing, CD4+ T cells were positively selected. Profiled with immunoSEQ multiplex PCR; TCRdb holds only in-frame clones, not every one. The table lists about 67,000 clones, 75% to 80% of them singletons, with about 4.7% in the top ten. The CDR3 loop spans 13 amino acids. From germline, CDR1 is LNHNV and CDR2 YYDKDF (reference sequence). The ends lost 3 bases at V and 8 bases at J; junction bases unmatched: 6. Material: memory CD4+ T cells from blood. The chain has TRBV15 and TRBJ1-2; 7 positions match TRBD1. The sequence was collected from an adult in good health and CMV-seropositive. CDR3 DNA: TGTGCCACCAGCAGCACAACAGGGGTAGGCTACACCTTC. Its translation: CATSSTTGVGYTF. Filled out from reference TRBV15 and TRBJ1-2, the complete variable domain reads DAMVIQNPRYQVTQFGKPVTLSCSQTLNHNVMYWYQQKSSQAPKLLFHYYDKDFNNEADTPDNFQSRRPNTSFCFLDIRSPGLGDTAMYLCATSSTTGVGYTFGSGTRLTVV.